This note documents a single T cell receptor (beta chain) sequence. This CDR3 is built from 20 residues. V lost 1 base and J lost 0; bases outside the gene matches: 12. The germline CDR1 and CDR2 sequences are SGHDN and FVKESK. The sample comes from a study of T cell changes during pregnancy in multiple sclerosis. Clones were read by immunoSEQ multiplex PCR, and TCRdb kept only the in-frame ones, dropping some. Here the sample spans tens of thousands of clones, 90% being singletons. V and J are TRBV14 and TRBJ1-6; 7 bases are shared with TRBD1. The sequencing here drew on peripheral blood, taken in the third trimester of pregnancy. This TCR came from a female donor with multiple sclerosis, enrolled in a pregnancy study. CDR3 nucleotide sequence: TGTGCCAGCAGCCAAGCCCCGGGACAGACGATTGACTCCTATAATTCACCCCTCCACTTT. The encoded protein is CASSQAPGQTIDSYNSPLHF.